This T cell receptor beta chain was captured by sequencing in a study of blood T cell repertoires in COVID-19. Study-level background: Acute and convalescent COVID-19 samples came from the United States, Italy and Spain. The cDNA or gDNA used as material had been derived from T cells, B-cell-depleted T cells, or PBMCs.

Germline V gene lookup returns CDR1 SGHNT and CDR2 YYREEE (reference sequence). Trimming left V 9 bases short and J 2 bases short, with 9 bases between. This CDR3 spans 13 amino acids. In the study's own analysis: Estimates of nucleated cell counts were drawn from the amplification of reference gene primers. The repertoire was sequenced with immunoSEQ multiplex PCR; TCRdb's copy has only in-frame clones and lacks some. The V and J calls and clone size were taken over from that table, and D and trimming were inferred from the DNA. The sample lists hundreds of thousands of clones; approximately 91% were seen once.

The clonotype was recovered from a man aged 40-49 years with acute or convalescent COVID-19. V gene TRBV5-4 combines with J gene TRBJ2-6; the D gene is possibly TRBD2 (6 bases). The sequencing input was peripheral blood. The CDR3 DNA sequence: TGTGCCACCGGGGGTGCTGGGGCCAACGTCCTGACTTTC. This gives the protein CATGGAGANVLTF.